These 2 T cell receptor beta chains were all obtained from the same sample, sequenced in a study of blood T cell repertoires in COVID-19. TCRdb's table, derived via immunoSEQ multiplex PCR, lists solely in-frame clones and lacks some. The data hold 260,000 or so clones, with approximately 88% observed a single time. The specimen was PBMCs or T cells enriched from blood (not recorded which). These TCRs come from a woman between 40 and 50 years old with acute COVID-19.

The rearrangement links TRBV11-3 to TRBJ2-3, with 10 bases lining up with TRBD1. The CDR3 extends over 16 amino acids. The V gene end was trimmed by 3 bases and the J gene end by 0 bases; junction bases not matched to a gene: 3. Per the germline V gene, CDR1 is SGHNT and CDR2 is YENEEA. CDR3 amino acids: CASSLTGGSSTDTQYF. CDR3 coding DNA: TGTGCCAGCAGCTTGACAGGGGGCTCTAGCACAGATACGCAGTATTTT.

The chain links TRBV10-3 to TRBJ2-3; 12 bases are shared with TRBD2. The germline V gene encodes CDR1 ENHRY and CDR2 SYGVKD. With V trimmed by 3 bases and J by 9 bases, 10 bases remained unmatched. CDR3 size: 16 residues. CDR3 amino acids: CAISEGLAGGIRTQYF. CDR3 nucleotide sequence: TGTGCCATCAGTGAAGGTCTAGCGGGAGGGATTAGGACGCAGTATTTT.